In its sample, the clone carrying this T cell receptor (beta chain) was seen a few times. Its antigen is as yet unknown. Sequencing was at survey level. Each sample received Survey-level depth of up to 500,000 reads. Only in-frame clones appear in the TCRdb table, and some are missing; sequencing was by immunoSEQ multiplex PCR. The sample shows 65,000 or so clones, roughly nine tenths of them seen only once. The source of the sample is a study of pediatric ulcerative colitis. Study-wide results and limits: A couple of patients had blood samples with substantially reduced template counts. Total lymphocyte DNA, not sorted subsets, was the template.

Germline V gives CDR1 MNHEY, CDR2 SVGAGI. CDR3 size: 14 residues. The junction had 6 bases not matched to a gene; V was cut back by 6 bases and J by 4 bases. V and J are TRBV6-5 and TRBJ1-2, with TRBD1 identical over 9 bases. The sample was blood. The source is a boy younger than 18 with severe ulcerative colitis. The CDR3 loop reads CASRRAGQGYGYTF. The CDR3 DNA reads as TGTGCCAGCAGACGCGCGGGACAGGGCTATGGCTACACCTTC.